The 27 T cell receptor beta chains presented below share a single source sample, sequenced in a study of cytomegalovirus exposure and HLA in healthy donors. The PCR made use of 60 Vbeta and 13 Jbeta primers. Data came from immunoSEQ multiplex PCR; TCRdb stores just in-frame clones and leaves some out. The repertoire has under 200,000 clones, more than 70% of them found once; the top ten carry under 5%. Sequenced sample: PBMCs. The receptors were gathered from a woman in her 50s in good health and CMV-seropositive.

The chain carries TRBV20-1 and TRBJ1-1; D call uncertain. Looked up from germline, CDR1 is DFQATT and CDR2 is SNEGSKA (reference sequence). The CDR3 extends over 11 amino acids. This CDR3 reads CSVLRGTEAFF. CDR3 DNA: TGCAGCGTACTGCGCGGCACTGAAGCTTTCTTT.

V gene TRBV7-9 combines with J gene TRBJ2-1; 8 bases agree with TRBD2. V gave up 7 bases and J gave up 9 bases; unmatched junction bases: 11. Per the germline V gene, CDR1 is SEHNR and CDR2 is FQNEAQ (reference sequence). This CDR3 has 14 amino acids. This CDR3 is CASTLQREGGEQFF. The CDR3 DNA follows: TGTGCCAGCACCCTGCAACGGGAGGGTGGTGAGCAGTTCTTC.

The chain is built from TRBV25-1 and TRBJ1-2, with TRBD1 matching 9 bases. Per the germline V gene, CDR1 is MGHDK and CDR2 is SYGVNS. Trimming took 5 bases from V and 1 from J; bases not matched to a gene: 5. The CDR3 is 15 amino acids. CDR3 DNA sequence: TGTGCCAGCAGTCTAGGACAGGGGATTAACTATGGCTACACCTTC. Translating gives CASSLGQGINYGYTF.

This clone came up a few times. The genes are TRBV7-2 and TRBJ2-5, with 8 bases matching TRBD2. CDR3 length: 16 residues. Germline V gives CDR1 SGHTA, CDR2 FQGNSA. The junction had 10 bases not matched to a gene; V was cut back by 5 bases and J by 2 bases. The CDR3, as DNA: TGTGCCAGCAGCGCCCCTAGACGGGGGGGGCAAGAGACCCAGTACTTC. It translates to CASSAPRRGGQETQYF. The whole variable domain, filled in from reference TRBV7-2 and TRBJ2-5, reads GAGVSQSPSNKVTEKGKDVELRCDPISGHTALYWYRQSLGQGLEFLIYFQGNSAPDKSGLPSDRFSAERTGGSVSTLTIQRTQQEDSAVYLCASSAPRRGGQETQYFGPGTRLLVL.

V usage is TRBV5-1 and J usage is TRBJ2-5; the D is unclear. V was shortened by 2 bases and J by 2 bases, with 10 bases between the two germline ends. Germline values: CDR1 SGHRS, CDR2 YFSETQ. The CDR3 extends over 14 amino acids. CDR3 DNA: TGCGCCAGCAGCTTACAGAGCTTTCAAGAGACCCAGTACTTC. It is translated as CASSLQSFQETQYF.

This chain uses TRBV4-2 with TRBJ2-3, with D possibly matching TRBD2 (5 bases). The CDR3 has 17 amino acids. V was cut by 4 bases and J by 4 bases, with 21 bases left in between. Germline loops: CDR1 LGHNA, CDR2 YNFKEQ. The CDR3 DNA reads as TGTGCCAGCAGCCGTAGCCCTAGCCAGACGGCTGCAGATACGCAGTATTTT. The encoded protein is CASSRSPSQTAADTQYF.

J is TRBJ2-5 and V is TRBV28; 8 bases are shared with TRBD2. J gave up 4 bases and V 11 bases, and 9 bases lay outside the gene matches. The CDR3 has 13 amino acids. Per the germline V gene, CDR1 is MDHEN and CDR2 is SYDVKM. CDR3 nucleotides: TGTGCCGCCGGGGGGGGCGTTTTAGAGACCCAGTACTTC. Protein: CAAGGGVLETQYF.

The rearrangement uses TRBV28 and TRBJ2-1; no definite D call. The germline gives CDR1 MDHEN, CDR2 SYDVKM. V was shortened by 4 bases and J by 5 bases, with 9 bases between the two germline ends. The CDR3 is made up of 13 amino acids. This chain's CDR3 is CASSSQFNNEQFF. CDR3 bases: TGTGCCAGCAGTTCACAGTTCAACAATGAGCAGTTCTTC.

The V gene is TRBV7-2, the J gene TRBJ1-5; D ambiguous. Looked up from germline, CDR1 is SGHTA and CDR2 is FQGNSA. The CDR3 extends over 14 amino acids. Deletions cut 6 bases from V and 3 bases from J, with 12 bases between. The CDR3 DNA is TGTGCCAGCAGTCGGGCGGGATTCAATCAGCCCCAGCATTTT. As protein: CASSRAGFNQPQHF. The whole variable domain, filled in from reference TRBV7-2 and TRBJ1-5, reads GAGVSQSPSNKVTEKGKDVELRCDPISGHTALYWYRQSLGQGLEFLIYFQGNSAPDKSGLPSDRFSAERTGGSVSTLTIQRTQQEDSAVYLCASSRAGFNQPQHFGDGTRLSIL.

V is TRBV5-1 and J is TRBJ1-1; no reliable D call. Germline V gene data show CDR1 as SGHRS and CDR2 as YFSETQ. Trimming removed 0 bases from V and 1 base from J, with 7 bases in between. CDR3 size: 14 residues. The CDR3 sequence is CASSLGGQNTEAFF. The CDR3 region has the DNA TGCGCCAGCAGCTTGGGAGGTCAGAACACTGAAGCTTTCTTT.

The V gene is TRBV14, the J gene TRBJ1-1; TRBD1 agrees at 7 bases. Germline V gene sequence: CDR1 SGHDN, CDR2 FVKESK. V dropped 1 base and J dropped 11; count of bases not matched to a gene: 4. CDR3 length: 12 residues. CDR3 residues: CASSQAGGEAFF. The CDR3 DNA is TGTGCCAGCAGCCAAGCAGGGGGTGAGGCTTTCTTT.

DNA for the CDR3: TGTGCCAGCAGCGTAGTACTAGCGAGCTCCTACAATGAGCAGTTCTTC. Translated: CASSVVLASSYNEQFF. The chain couples TRBV9 to TRBJ2-1; 7 bases map to TRBD2. The germline V gene has CDR1 SGDLS and CDR2 YYNGEE. With 0 bases clipped from V and 0 bases from J, the junction kept 3 bases outside the gene matches. This CDR3 is built from 16 residues.

The chain employs TRBV10-3 and TRBJ1-1, with D tentatively TRBD1 (6 bases). Trimming removed 3 bases from V and 6 bases from J, with 14 bases in between. The length of the CDR3 is 14 residues. Germline-derived CDR1 and CDR2 are ENHRY and SYGVKD. The CDR3 loop reads CAISDRGLGAEAFF. CDR3 DNA sequence: TGTGCCATCAGTGACAGGGGCCTTGGCGCTGAAGCTTTCTTT.

The rearrangement links TRBV5-1 to TRBJ2-3; weak D call: TRBD2 (6 bases). In germline, CDR1 is SGHRS, CDR2 YFSETQ. This CDR3 has 15 amino acids. With 3 bases removed from V and 6 bases from J, the gap between germline ends came to 17 bases. The DNA for the CDR3 is TGCGCCAGCAGCTCCGGGACTGGGGAAAGGGATACGCAGTATTTT. Translated, it gives CASSSGTGERDTQYF.

V and J are TRBV18 and TRBJ1-3, with D possibly matching TRBD1 (6 bases). CDR3 size: 16 residues. Trimming cost V 3 bases and J 1 base, with 13 bases left between them. Per germline, CDR1 KGHSH and CDR2 LQKENI. CDR3 bases: TGTGCCAGCTCACCTAACAGGGTCGGGTCTGGAAACACCATATATTTT. Amino acids: CASSPNRVGSGNTIYF.

The V call is TRBV4-2, the J call TRBJ1-5, with D perhaps matching TRBD1 (5 bases). The CDR3 covers 16 residues. Germline values: CDR1 LGHNA, CDR2 YNFKEQ. Trimming pared 0 bases from V and 4 bases from J, leaving 13 bases between. The CDR3 nucleotides are TGTGCCAGCAGCCAAGAGGTGATGGAGGGGAATCAGCCCCAGCATTTT. Protein sequence: CASSQEVMEGNQPQHF.

The V and J genes are TRBV5-6 and TRBJ2-2; 10 bases are a match to TRBD2. The CDR3 is 18 residues long. Germline CDR1 reads SGHDT; CDR2 reads YYEEEE. V dropped 3 bases and J dropped 5; count of bases not matched to a gene: 13. The CDR3 DNA reads as TGTGCCAGCAGCTCCTTAGCGGGAGGTGTGGGGATGACCGGGGAGCTGTTTTTT. Its protein is CASSSLAGGVGMTGELFF.

This chain uses TRBV29-1 with TRBJ1-1; D may be TRBD1 (6 bases). Germline V gene sequence: CDR1 SQVTM, CDR2 ANQGSEA. V was trimmed by 4 bases and J by 5 bases, leaving 17 bases between them. The CDR3 is 14 residues long. CDR3 nucleotide sequence: TGCAGCGTTGGGGAAAACAGGGTAGGGACTGAAGCTTTCTTT. It translates to CSVGENRVGTEAFF.

The chain recombines TRBV4-1 with TRBJ2-5, with no clear D. Germline V gives CDR1 MGHRA, CDR2 YSYEKL. V lost 1 base, J lost 3 bases, and 12 bases lay in between. CDR3 size: 15 residues. CDR3 DNA sequence: TGCGCCAGCAGCCAAGTTGGGCCTTTCAAAGAGACCCAGTACTTC. Amino acids: CASSQVGPFKETQYF.

CDR3 in amino acids: CAIAPDREMTTDTQYF. The CDR3, as DNA: TGTGCCATCGCACCGGACAGGGAGATGACGACAGATACGCAGTATTTT. The chain joins TRBV10-3 to TRBJ2-3; TRBD1 matches at 8 bases. The length of the CDR3 is 16 residues. Germline V lookup: CDR1 ENHRY, CDR2 SYGVKD. V lost 8 bases to trimming and J lost 3 bases; unmatched junction nucleotides: 13.

The J gene is TRBJ1-5, the V gene TRBV2, with 7 bases lining up with TRBD1. Germline CDR1 and CDR2: SNHLY and FYNNEI. V shed 6 bases and J 3 bases; nucleotides not matched to a gene: 5. The CDR3 is 14 amino acids. The CDR3 coding sequence is TGTGCCAGCAGCCTCGGGACAGTCAATCAGCCCCAGCATTTT. Amino acids: CASSLGTVNQPQHF.

This sequence joins TRBV10-3 and TRBJ2-1, with D unresolved. Trimming took 0 bases from V and 5 from J, leaving 8 bases between them. The CDR3 length is 14 residues. The germline V gene encodes CDR1 ENHRY and CDR2 SYGVKD. The CDR3: CAISESRSHNEQFF. CDR3 nucleotide sequence: TGTGCCATCAGTGAGTCGCGTTCCCACAATGAGCAGTTCTTC.

The chain recombines TRBV7-2 with TRBJ2-2; 7 bases match TRBD2. This CDR3 contains 16 residues. V lost 4 bases to trimming and J lost 5 bases; unmatched junction nucleotides: 10. The germline CDR1 and CDR2 sequences are SGHTA and FQGNSA. In DNA form, the CDR3 reads TGTGCCAGCAGCTATGGGACTAACCCTCGGACCGGGGAGCTGTTTTTT. Its translation is CASSYGTNPRTGELFF.

The V gene is TRBV7-2, the J gene TRBJ2-3, with a weak D call TRBD2 (6 bases). This CDR3 has 15 amino acids. Trimming shortened V by 5 bases and J by 2 bases, and 14 bases separated the two germline ends. Germline V gene data show CDR1 as SGHTA and CDR2 as FQGNSA. CDR3 sequence: CASSQPGANTDTQYF. CDR3 nucleotides: TGTGCCAGCAGCCAACCGGGAGCAAACACAGATACGCAGTATTTT.

This clone was picked up a small number of times. V and J are TRBV7-2 and TRBJ2-5, with 11 bases identical to TRBD2. There are 16 residues in the CDR3. The ends lost 2 bases at V and 9 bases at J; junction bases unmatched: 11. Germline assignment: CDR1 SGHTA and CDR2 FQGNSA. The CDR3 nucleotides read TGTGCCAGCAGCTTATTTTCTAGCGGGGGGATGATCTCCCAGTACTTC. Its protein is CASSLFSSGGMISQYF. The variable domain in full, completed from reference TRBV7-2 and TRBJ2-5, reads GAGVSQSPSNKVTEKGKDVELRCDPISGHTALYWYRQSLGQGLEFLIYFQGNSAPDKSGLPSDRFSAERTGGSVSTLTIQRTQQEDSAVYLCASSLFSSGGMISQYFGPGTRLLVL.

In this sample, this clone turned up a few times. The gene calls are TRBV7-9 and TRBJ1-4; D is uncertain. The CDR3 covers 10 residues. CDR1 is SEHNR and CDR2 is FQNEAQ in the germline V gene (reference sequence). With 5 bases removed from V and 12 bases from J, the gap between germline ends came to 7 bases. This CDR3 reads CASSPRELFF. CDR3 DNA: TGTGCCAGCAGCCCGAGAGAACTGTTTTTT.

The CDR3 sequence is CASSSGQTNQPQHF. The CDR3 coding sequence is TGTGCCAGCAGCTCAGGACAGACCAATCAGCCCCAGCATTTT. The genes are TRBV7-9 and TRBJ1-5; D perhaps matches TRBD1 (6 bases). This CDR3 comprises 14 residues. CDR1 and CDR2 from the germline V gene are SEHNR and FQNEAQ (reference sequence). V lost 4 bases to trimming and J lost 3 bases, with 10 bases between them.